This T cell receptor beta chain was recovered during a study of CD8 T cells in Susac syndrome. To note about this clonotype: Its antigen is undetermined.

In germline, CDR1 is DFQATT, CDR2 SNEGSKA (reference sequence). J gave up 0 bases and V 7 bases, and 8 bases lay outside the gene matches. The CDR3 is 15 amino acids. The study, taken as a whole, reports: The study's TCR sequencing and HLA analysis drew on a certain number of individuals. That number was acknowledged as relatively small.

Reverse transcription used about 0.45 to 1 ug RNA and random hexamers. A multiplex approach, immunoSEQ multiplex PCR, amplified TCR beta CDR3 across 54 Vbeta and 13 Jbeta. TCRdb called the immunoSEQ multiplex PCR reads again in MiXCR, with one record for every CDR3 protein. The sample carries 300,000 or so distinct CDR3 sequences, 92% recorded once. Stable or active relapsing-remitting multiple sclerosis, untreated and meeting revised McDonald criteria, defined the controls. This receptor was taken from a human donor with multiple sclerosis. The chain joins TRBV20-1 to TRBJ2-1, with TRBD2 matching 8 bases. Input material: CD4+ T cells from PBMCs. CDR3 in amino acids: CSGGRLAGSYNEQFF. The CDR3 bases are TGCAGTGGGGGTCGTCTAGCGGGCTCCTACAATGAGCAGTTCTTC.